The next 22 T cell receptor beta chains were all read from a single sample in a study of blood T cell repertoires in COVID-19. Assay: immunoSEQ multiplex PCR; the TCRdb copy retains only in-frame clones and omits some. The sample records 95,000 to 150,000 clones, approximately 77% being singletons. The sequenced sample was peripheral blood. These receptors were taken from a human donor in a cohort sampled during active COVID-19.

The rearrangement uses TRBV4-1 and TRBJ2-3; 14 nucleotides line up with TRBD2. CDR1 and CDR2 (germline): MGHRA, YSYEKL. J was trimmed by 0 bases and V by 9 bases; bases with no gene match: 5. This CDR3 spans 16 amino acids. CDR3 coding DNA: TGCGCCAGTGGACTAGCGGGAGGAACTAGCACAGATACGCAGTATTTT. Its translation is CASGLAGGTSTDTQYF.

The chain has TRBV24-1 and TRBJ1-2; D uncertain. Per the germline V gene, CDR1 is KGHDR and CDR2 is SFDVKD. Trimming took off 3 bases at V and 4 bases at J, with 11 bases between the two ends. This CDR3 is 14 amino acids long. CDR3 sequence: CATSDPSRGYGYTF. DNA of the CDR3: TGTGCCACCAGTGATCCTTCCCGAGGCTATGGCTACACCTTC.

Only a few counts were recorded for this clone. Other DNA sequences in the same sample also yield this CDR3. DNA of the CDR3: TGTGCCAGCAGTTTGGGACAGGTTAACACTGAAGCTTTCTTT. Translated, it gives CASSLGQVNTEAFF. The rearrangement links TRBV27 to TRBJ1-1; 8 bases are shared with TRBD1. Germline CDR1 MNHEY, CDR2 SMNVEV (reference sequence). Trimming took 3 bases from V and 2 from J; bases not matched to a gene: 2. This CDR3 is 14 amino acids long.

The V gene is TRBV28, the J gene TRBJ2-7; TRBD1 is a possible D gene (5 bases). V was trimmed by 3 bases and J by 1 base, leaving 7 bases between them. Germline assignment: CDR1 MDHEN and CDR2 SYDVKM. The CDR3 covers 13 residues. Here the CDR3 DNA reads TGTGCCAGCAGTTTCCAGGGATCCTACGAGCAGTACTTC. Its protein product is CASSFQGSYEQYF.

The rearrangement joins TRBV6-6 to TRBJ2-7; 11 bases agree with TRBD1. The CDR3 runs 16 residues. V shed 0 bases and J 6 bases; nucleotides not matched to a gene: 7. CDR1 and CDR2 (germline): MNHNY, SVGAGI (reference sequence). The CDR3 DNA follows: TGTGCCAGCAGTTACTCTCGGTGGGACAGGGGGTTCGAGCAGTACTTC. It yields the protein CASSYSRWDRGFEQYF.

V usage is TRBV3-1 (or the pseudogene TRBV3-2) and J usage is TRBJ1-4; 10 bases agree with TRBD1. V lost 4 bases to trimming and J lost 7 bases; unmatched junction nucleotides: 6. This CDR3 has 15 residues. Germline CDR1 is LGHDT and CDR2 is YNNKEL (reference sequence). This chain's CDR3 is CASSPTGGVSEKLFF. Written as DNA, the CDR3 is TGTGCCAGCAGCCCGACAGGGGGCGTCTCTGAAAAACTGTTTTTT.

There are a few counts of this clone. The V gene is TRBV28, the J gene TRBJ1-3, with TRBD1 identical over 7 bases. V lost 5 bases to trimming and J lost 3 bases; unmatched junction nucleotides: 10. The CDR3 length is 16 residues. Germline V lookup: CDR1 MDHEN, CDR2 SYDVKM. The CDR3 bases are TGTGCCAGCAGTGCTCACTCTGACAGGGTTGGAAACACCATATATTTT. Translated, it gives CASSAHSDRVGNTIYF.

This clone was observed a few times. The gene calls are TRBV19 and TRBJ1-6; D might be TRBD1 (6 bases). The ends were cut back, 4 bases at V and 7 bases at J, with 8 bases in the middle. Germline V gene data show CDR1 as LNHDA and CDR2 as SQIVND (reference sequence). The CDR3 loop spans 13 amino acids. Here the CDR3 DNA reads TGTGCCAGTAGTAGCAGGGGAAATTCACCCCTCCACTTT. This translates into CASSSRGNSPLHF.

The chain joins TRBV3-1 (or the pseudogene TRBV3-2) to TRBJ2-7; 8 positions match TRBD1. The germline CDR1 and CDR2 sequences are LGHDT and YNNKEL (reference sequence). J was trimmed by 7 bases and V by 9 bases; bases with no gene match: 11. This CDR3 has 13 residues. CDR3 amino acids: CASGTGGGVEQYF. In DNA, the CDR3 is TGTGCCAGTGGGACAGGTGGTGGGGTGGAGCAGTACTTC.

This clone was recorded once. The chain is built from TRBV5-1 and TRBJ2-7; 8 positions agree with TRBD2. J was trimmed by 3 bases and V by 6 bases; bases with no gene match: 5. Germline CDR1 SGHRS, CDR2 YFSETQ. The CDR3 consists of 13 residues. CDR3 bases: TGCGCCAGCACCCGGGAGGGGTTCTACGAGCAGTACTTC. Encoded protein: CASTREGFYEQYF.

The V and J genes are TRBV6-1 and TRBJ1-5, with D perhaps matching TRBD1 (6 bases). The CDR3 runs 14 residues. The V end lost 2 bases, the J end lost 5 bases, and 10 bases lay between the germline ends. CDR1 and CDR2 (germline): MNHNS, SASEGT. The CDR3 loop reads CASSEWGPDQPQHF. In DNA form, the CDR3 reads TGTGCCAGCAGTGAATGGGGGCCTGATCAGCCCCAGCATTTT.

The chain links TRBV3-1 (or the pseudogene TRBV3-2) to TRBJ2-7; no firm D call. CDR1 is LGHDT, CDR2 YNNKEL, per germline (reference sequence). The germline V and J ends were trimmed by 1 base and 2 bases, with 6 bases remaining between them. The CDR3 covers 13 residues. The CDR3 loop reads CASSQGLTYEQYF. In DNA, the CDR3 is TGTGCCAGCAGCCAAGGACTGACCTACGAGCAGTACTTC.

V usage is TRBV6-6 and J usage is TRBJ2-7; maybe TRBD2 (6 bases). CDR1 is MNHNY and CDR2 is SVGAGI in the germline V gene (reference sequence). This CDR3 comprises 16 residues. V gave up 2 bases and J gave up 2 bases, with 16 bases separating them. The CDR3, as DNA: TGTGCCAGCAGTTACATACGGGGACGGGGGACCTACGAGCAGTACTTC. Protein product: CASSYIRGRGTYEQYF.

This clone was observed a few times. This chain uses TRBV12-5 with TRBJ1-4, with 7 nucleotides matching TRBD1. The CDR3 sequence is 15 residues long. CDR1 and CDR2 from the germline V gene are LGHNT and FRNRAP. V was pared by 3 bases and J by 0 bases, with 1 base of the junction left unmatched. The CDR3 is CASGLGQATNEKLFF. The CDR3 DNA reads as TGTGCTAGTGGTTTAGGACAGGCAACTAATGAAAAACTGTTTTTT.

The rearrangement joins TRBV7-3 to TRBJ1-6; 10 bases are shared with TRBD1. Trimming removed 3 bases from V and 7 bases from J; junction bases left unmatched: 3. This CDR3 comprises 15 residues. From germline, CDR1 is SGHTA and CDR2 FQGTGA. Here the CDR3 DNA reads TGTGCCAGCAGCTTGGTGGGACAGGGGAATTCACCCCTCCACTTT. Amino acid sequence: CASSLVGQGNSPLHF.

This clone was detected a few times. The CDR3 reads CASSLAGQGNEKLFF. DNA of the CDR3: TGTGCCAGCAGTTTAGCGGGACAGGGGAACGAAAAACTGTTTTTT. The chain combines TRBV27 with TRBJ1-4, with TRBD1 identical over 10 bases. Losses at the gene ends were 2 bases for V and 8 bases for J; bases not matched to a gene: 5. The CDR3 totals 15 residues. CDR1 and CDR2 (germline): MNHEY, SMNVEV (reference sequence).

Turning to this clone: Other DNA sequences in the same sample also yield this CDR3. This sequence joins TRBV4-1 and TRBJ1-5; D may be TRBD1 (5 bases). V lost 0 bases and J 2 bases, leaving 11 bases between the germline ends. The CDR3 spans 16 residues. Germline-derived CDR1 and CDR2 are MGHRA and YSYEKL. DNA for the CDR3: TGCGCCAGCAGCCAAGAGGGGCAAGGGGGCAATCAGCCCCAGCATTTT. It yields the protein CASSQEGQGGNQPQHF.

This chain links TRBV3-1 (or the pseudogene TRBV3-2) with TRBJ1-3; D unclear. CDR3 length equals 14 residues. The V gene lost 3 bases and the J gene lost 3 bases, with 9 bases spanning the gap. The V gene's germline CDR1 is LGHDT and CDR2 YNNKEL (reference sequence). This chain's CDR3 is CASSHSGSGNTIYF. The CDR3 nucleotides are TGTGCCAGCAGCCATTCCGGGAGTGGAAACACCATATATTTT.

The chain combines TRBV20-1 with TRBJ2-7, with a possible D match to TRBD1 (6 bases). Trimming took 5 bases from V and 4 from J, leaving 9 bases between them. The CDR3 is made up of 11 amino acids. The germline CDR1 and CDR2 sequences are DFQATT and SNEGSKA (reference sequence). CDR3 protein: CSAGQGYEQYF. In DNA, the CDR3 is TGCAGTGCTGGCCAGGGGTACGAGCAGTACTTC.

The chain employs TRBV28 and TRBJ2-3; the D is unclear. Trimming removed 5 bases from V and 7 bases from J, with 16 bases in between. Looked up from germline, CDR1 is MDHEN and CDR2 is SYDVKM. The CDR3 is 14 residues long. CDR3 amino acids: CASSRIGPPYTQYF. As DNA, the CDR3 is TGTGCCAGCAGTCGTATTGGGCCCCCCTATACGCAGTATTTT.

The chain carries TRBV2 and TRBJ2-5; the match to TRBD1 covers 9 bases. Germline trimming cut 4 bases from V and 5 bases from J; bases unmatched to any gene: 2. The V gene's germline CDR1 is SNHLY and CDR2 FYNNEI. This CDR3 is 13 amino acids long. CDR3 nucleotides: TGTGCCAGCAGTGCCGGGACAGGGGAGACCCAGTACTTC. Amino acid sequence: CASSAGTGETQYF.

CDR3 coding DNA: TGTGCCACCTCCCCGGGGGGGCTCGACGAGCAGTACTTC. Amino acid sequence: CATSPGGLDEQYF. The V call is TRBV10-3, the J call TRBJ2-7, with 8 bases matching TRBD2. The V gene's germline CDR1 is ENHRY and CDR2 SYGVKD. The length of the CDR3 is 13 residues. Trimming removed 10 bases from V and 5 bases from J; junction bases left unmatched: 10.